A selection of T cell receptor beta chains follows, all from one sample in a study of blood T cells in healthy people across ages. One entry per CDR3 protein, called by TCRdb with MiXCR from the 5' RACE reads. The repertoire holds roughly 800,000 distinct CDR3 sequences, with just under 25% as singletons. The same specimen was also included in a second study, on T cells of mothers and their children.

The sequencing input was blood. The receptors here all came from a boy between 10 and 17 years old in good health. Each CDR3 is given with its conserved first and last residue. Clone size is shown for a subset of rows, as once, few, many or a class of expanded clone.

clone_size,j_call,v_call,cdr3_aa
-,TRBJ2-7,TRBV9,CASSDRDRGLREQYF
-,TRBJ2-1,TRBV6-5,CASRPGQGIPEQFF
-,TRBJ1-2,TRBV12-3/TRBV12-4,CASSPSPFHGYTF
-,TRBJ2-1,TRBV5-1,CASSGVIDSYNEQFF
few,-,TRBV28,CASSNGRESEQYF
few,TRBJ2-5,TRBV4-1,CASSQQTSGTSQETQYF
few,TRBJ2-4,TRBV24-1,CATSGVVARDLAKNIQYF
-,TRBJ1-4,TRBV12-3/TRBV12-4,CASSSIRDFPSHDGEKLFF
-,TRBJ1-5,TRBV20-1,CSARDPGTGGRQPQHF
few,TRBJ1-4,TRBV28,CASSLWGAGSNERKLFF
few,TRBJ2-1,TRBV24-1,CATSDWKGRIVNEQFF
-,TRBJ2-5,TRBV2,CASSVPLGGGMRTQYF
few,TRBJ2-4,TRBV6-6,CASSYGRRESDIQYF
few,TRBJ1-2,TRBV27,CASSLSPRSGGYTF
many,-,TRBV28,CASSQAGGPSSEQYF
-,TRBJ2-4,TRBV30,CAWNPDRAVDIQYF
few,TRBJ2-7,TRBV29-1,CSVAMETYEQYF
few,TRBJ1-4,TRBV29-1,CRPRGRRFNEKLFF
-,TRBJ1-2,TRBV4-1,CASSQDYGGQGAGYGYTF
-,TRBJ2-7,TRBV20-1,CSADHKVGYEQYF
many,TRBJ2-7,TRBV2,CASRGQAYEQYF
few,TRBJ2-7,TRBV28,CASSGTGISLGQYF
few,TRBJ1-2,TRBV6-5,CASSYAQGGFGYTF
-,TRBJ1-1,TRBV5-1,CASSLGRTTAYTEAFF
-,TRBJ2-7,TRBV27,CASTGGQGVEEQYF
-,TRBJ1-1,TRBV12-3/TRBV12-4,CASTTTSNTEAFF
few,TRBJ2-3,TRBV5-1,CASSHLRGTQYF
few,TRBJ1-2,TRBV20-1,CSDADRSRDYGYTF
once,TRBJ2-6,TRBV6-5,CASSYSGTGFSSGANVLTF
-,TRBJ2-4,TRBV29-1,CSVAGPYWGKNIQYF
-,-,TRBV4-1,CASSQIGTGRYEQYF
-,TRBJ2-3,TRBV2,CASSETLGTQYF
-,TRBJ2-3,TRBV7-2,CAGSFGISGDTQYF
-,TRBJ2-2,TRBV4-3,CASSQDGGPGELFF
-,TRBJ2-1,TRBV5-1,CASSFELWDEQFF
-,TRBJ2-3,TRBV9,CASSGLAYGADTQYF
few,TRBJ1-5,TRBV12-3/TRBV12-4,CASSLRGLQPQHF
-,TRBJ2-7,TRBV7-2,CASSFNPTYEQYF
-,-,TRBV5-4,CASSLAGSLGNEQFF
-,TRBJ1-5,TRBV19,CASRTPGTGGKHF
-,TRBJ1-2,TRBV28,CASTSWGSYYGYTF
few,TRBJ2-3,TRBV9,CASSVGVSIGADTQYF
few,TRBJ1-5,TRBV18,CASSPTGVSNQPQHF
-,TRBJ2-3,TRBV5-1,CASGRREGSDTQYF
-,TRBJ1-6,TRBV7-3,CASSLTIGQESPLHF
few,TRBJ2-5,TRBV7-9,CASSLDILGQYF
-,TRBJ1-2,TRBV6-5,CASRKEMNYGYTF
few,TRBJ2-3,TRBV5-1,CASSLMSSGADTQYF
few,TRBJ1-1,TRBV5-1,CASSFRGGYTEAFF
few,TRBJ2-3,TRBV6-5,CATRDSGTDTQYF
-,TRBJ2-5,TRBV6-2/TRBV6-3,CASRRGLRETQYF
-,TRBJ2-7,TRBV14,CVSSQDYGILQYF
-,TRBJ2-5,TRBV20-1,CSALEETQYF